Shown below are 14 T cell receptor beta chains from a single sample sequenced in a study of early T cells in non-severe SARS-CoV-2 infection. Using its own MiXCR run on the 5' RACE reads, TCRdb lists one record per CDR3 protein. Altogether 65,000 to 85,000 distinct CDR3 sequences are present, roughly 15% being singletons, with the ten largest covering 9% to 15%. Sample: whole blood. The receptors here all came from an adult who was a healthcare worker with PCR-confirmed SARS-CoV-2 infection or an uninfected control (not recorded which).

The rearrangement joins TRBV4-3 to TRBJ2-7; D tentatively reads TRBD1 or TRBD2 (5 bases each). Between the trimmed V and J ends, which lost 1 base and 2 bases, there was a span of 18 bases. The germline gives CDR1 LGHNA, CDR2 YSLEER. The CDR3 is made up of 17 amino acids. This CDR3 is CASSQGPGLSLTYEQYF. CDR3 sequence (DNA): TGCGCCAGCAGCCAAGGACCGGGGCTGAGCCTAACCTACGAGCAGTACTTC.

A few counts support this clonotype. The genes are TRBV7-2 and TRBJ2-5, with 8 bases matching TRBD2. V trimming: 3 bases; J trimming: 4 bases; junction bases outside the gene matches: 4. The V gene's germline CDR1 is SGHTA and CDR2 FQGNSA. The CDR3 totals 14 residues. The CDR3 here is CASSLSGSSETQYF. As DNA, the CDR3 is TGTGCCAGCAGCTTGAGCGGGAGTTCAGAGACCCAGTACTTC.

The chain couples TRBV7-9 to TRBJ2-3, with TRBD1 identical over 7 bases. CDR3 length: 13 residues. CDR1 SEHNR and CDR2 FQNEAQ come from the germline V gene (reference sequence). Trimming cost V 7 bases and J 1 base; bases outside gene matches: 2. The CDR3 loop is CASNRGGTDTQYF. The CDR3 DNA reads TGTGCCAGCAACAGGGGTGGCACAGATACGCAGTATTTT.

A few counts support this clonotype. This chain links TRBV18 with TRBJ1-1; D is perhaps TRBD1 (6 bases). The V gene's germline CDR1 is KGHSH and CDR2 LQKENI. This CDR3 region has 12 residues. Between the trimmed V and J ends, which lost 6 bases and 6 bases, there was a span of 11 bases. The DNA for the CDR3 is TGTGCCAGCTCGCAGGGGTTCCCTGAAGCTTTCTTT. It encodes CASSQGFPEAFF. Combining the CDR3 with reference TRBV18 and TRBJ1-1 gives the whole variable domain NAGVMQNPRHLVRRRGQEARLRCSPMKGHSHVYWYRQLPEEGLKFMVYLQKENIIDESGMPKERFSAEFPKEGPSILRIQQVVRGDSAAYFCASSQGFPEAFFGQGTRLTVV.

For the CDR3, the DNA is TGTGCCAGCTCGCAGGAGCGGGGTCTAAGGGTGTACGAGCAGTACTTC. Translated: CASSQERGLRVYEQYF. The genes are TRBV18 and TRBJ2-7; TRBD2 aligns across 7 bases. Losses at the gene ends were 6 bases for V and 4 bases for J; bases not matched to a gene: 15. This CDR3 is built from 16 residues. Germline-derived CDR1 and CDR2 are KGHSH and LQKENI.

In this sample, this clonotype turned up many times. This rearrangement joins TRBV7-9 to TRBJ1-5; D gene unclear. The V and J ends lost 3 bases and 7 bases respectively, with 10 bases between them. CDR3 length equals 13 residues. From germline, CDR1 is SEHNR and CDR2 FQNEAQ (reference sequence). The CDR3 protein is CASSLMGGQPQHF. Written as DNA, the CDR3 is TGTGCCAGCAGCTTGATGGGCGGACAGCCCCAGCATTTT. The whole variable domain, remainder taken from reference TRBV7-9 and TRBJ1-5, is DTGVSQNPRHKITKRGQNVTFRCDPISEHNRLYWYRQTLGQGPEFLTYFQNEAQLEKSRLLSDRFSAERPKGSFSTLEIQRTEQGDSAMYLCASSLMGGQPQHFGDGTRLSIL.

This clonotype was found a few times. One junction end does not reproduce the germline sequence, and a read error may be involved. This chain joins TRBV6-5 and TRBJ1-3; D is perhaps TRBD1 (6 bases). The CDR3 is made up of 17 amino acids. CDR1 is MNHEY, CDR2 SVGAGI, per germline. Here the CDR3 reads CASSYTAGRGSENTIYF. CDR3 nucleotide sequence: TGTGCCAGCAGTTACACGGCGGGCAGGGGATCTGAAAACACCATATATTTT.

Ten or more counts support this clonotype. The chain joins TRBV28 to TRBJ2-1, with D unresolved. The V gene lost 4 bases and the J gene lost 8 bases, with 9 bases spanning the gap. Germline assignment: CDR1 MDHEN and CDR2 SYDVKM. The CDR3 contains 12 residues. In DNA form, the CDR3 reads TGTGCCAGCAGTTGGGGTCCCGATGAGCAGTTCTTC. It encodes CASSWGPDEQFF.

The chain employs TRBV29-1 and TRBJ2-5, with 12 nucleotides matching TRBD2. J lost 1 base, V lost 4 bases, and 19 bases had no gene match. The CDR3 contains 20 residues. Germline CDR1 is SQVTM and CDR2 is ANQGSEA. Written as DNA, the CDR3 is TGCAGCGTTGGACTAGCGGGGGTACCGGATCCATCACGTTCCCAAGAGACCCAGTACTTC. As protein: CSVGLAGVPDPSRSQETQYF.

This clonotype has only a few counts. The chain recombines TRBV5-1 with TRBJ1-5; 9 bases align to TRBD1. The germline V gene encodes CDR1 SGHRS and CDR2 YFSETQ. The CDR3 totals 14 residues. The trim removed 5 bases at V and 8 bases at J, leaving 8 bases unmatched. Here the CDR3 reads CASRGDREEEPQHF. As DNA, the CDR3 is TGCGCCAGCAGGGGGGACAGGGAAGAAGAGCCCCAGCATTTT.

V is TRBV29-1 and J is TRBJ1-2, with D perhaps TRBD1 (5 bases). The CDR3 covers 12 residues. V shed 7 bases and J shed 8 bases, with 17 bases lying between them. CDR1 is SQVTM and CDR2 is ANQGSEA in the germline V gene. The CDR3 sequence: CSAWGGEVGYTF. In DNA, the CDR3 is TGCAGCGCCTGGGGAGGGGAGGTAGGCTACACCTTC. The full variable domain, completed using reference TRBV29-1 and TRBJ1-2, is SAVISQKPSRDICQRGTSLTIQCQVDSQVTMMFWYRQQPGQSLTLIATANQGSEATYESGFVIDKFPISRPNLTFSTLTVSNMSPEDSSIYLCSAWGGEVGYTFGSGTRLTVV.

The chain combines TRBV6-5 with TRBJ2-5; TRBD2 might be the D (6 bases). The CDR3 loop spans 14 amino acids. Germline V CDR1 and CDR2: MNHEY, SVGAGI. V was trimmed by 7 bases and J by 2 bases, leaving 14 bases between them. The CDR3, as DNA: TGTGCCAGCACCTGGGCAGGGAGGCAAGAGACCCAGTACTTC. Amino acids: CASTWAGRQETQYF.

This chain joins TRBV20-1 and TRBJ2-3, with D maybe TRBD2 (6 bases). Germline V gene data show CDR1 as DFQATT and CDR2 as SNEGSKA (reference sequence). This CDR3 is 15 amino acids long. V shed 0 bases and J shed 0 bases, with 10 bases lying between them. The chain's CDR3 is CSARDHGTSTDTQYF. In DNA, the CDR3 is TGCAGTGCTAGAGATCATGGGACTAGCACAGATACGCAGTATTTT.

This clonotype was picked up a small number of times. The rearrangement links TRBV12-3 or TRBV12-4 to TRBJ2-1; 10 bases map to TRBD1. With 2 bases clipped from V and 5 bases from J, the junction kept 6 bases outside the gene matches. The CDR3 contains 16 residues. The CDR3 region is CASSLIPGTGDNEQFF. The CDR3 DNA follows: TGTGCCAGCAGTTTAATTCCCGGGACAGGGGACAATGAGCAGTTCTTC.